Sequencing of this T cell receptor (beta chain) was carried out in a study of identical twins. With respect to this clonotype: Its antigen is as yet unknown.

Per germline, CDR1 MDHEN and CDR2 SYDVKM. There are 14 residues in the CDR3. V gave up 6 bases and J gave up 4 bases, with 16 bases separating them. With template switching, a universal primer site was added, and the cDNA carried unique molecular identifiers. TCRdb ran MiXCR on the 5' RACE reads and lists one entry per CDR3 protein. This sample carries around 550,000 distinct CDR3 sequences, approximately 16% of them seen once, and the ten largest clones take roughly 0.43%. Study observations and caveats: Out-of-frame alpha sequences common to twins exhibited a surplus of low generation probability. Insertions were fewer in abundant cord blood beta clonotypes, whereas memory repertoires showed none of this pattern. A partial confounding effect on zero-insertion analyses could come from invariant MAIT and iNKT cells.

These data are also associated with another study on yellow fever vaccine responses in identical twins.

Specimen: CD4+ T cells sorted from blood. The rearrangement links TRBV28 to TRBJ2-7, with a possible D match to TRBD1 (6 bases). This TCR derives from a woman in her late teens or twenties in good health. CDR3 in DNA: TGTGCCAGCAGCCGAAACCTCAGGGGTTACGAGCAGTACTTC. Its protein product is CASSRNLRGYEQYF.